This TCR beta chain appears in the sequencing data of a study of blood T cell repertoires in COVID-19. The sample holds one count of this clone. Deletions cut 6 bases from V and 9 bases from J, with 17 bases between. The germline V gene encodes CDR1 KGHDR and CDR2 SFDVKD. The CDR3 has 14 residues. The assay was immunoSEQ multiplex PCR, and TCRdb's table has in-frame clones only and misses some. The table records 110,000 to 150,000 clones, approximately 84% of them present only once. Sequenced sample: peripheral blood. The sequence was obtained from a human donor in a cohort sampled during active COVID-19. This chain uses TRBV24-1 with TRBJ2-1, with TRBD2 as a possible D gene (5 bases). The chain's CDR3 is CATSPGNPRGEQFF. The CDR3 DNA reads as TGTGCCACCAGTCCGGGAAACCCCCGGGGTGAGCAGTTCTTC.